Below are 12 T cell receptor beta chains sequenced from a single sample in a study of blood T cell repertoires in COVID-19. Method: immunoSEQ multiplex PCR; TCRdb's copy keeps in-frame clones and lacks some. The top ten clones hold about an eighth of a sample with about 280,000 clones, 65% to 90% of them seen once. The source material was peripheral blood. These receptors all come from a human donor in a cohort sampled during active COVID-19.

The sample holds many counts of this clone. The gene calls are TRBV29-1 and TRBJ1-4; 10 nucleotides align to TRBD1. Per germline, CDR1 SQVTM and CDR2 ANQGSEA. The CDR3 is 17 residues long. Trimming cost V 6 bases and J 0 bases; bases outside gene matches: 10. The CDR3 DNA sequence: TGCAGCGTAGCGACGGGACAGGGGTTACCAACTAATGAAAAACTGTTTTTT. Its protein product is CSVATGQGLPTNEKLFF.

The chain carries TRBV7-6 and TRBJ2-1; 9 bases are a match to TRBD2. V dropped 5 bases and J dropped 8; count of bases not matched to a gene: 10. Per the germline V gene, CDR1 is SGHVS and CDR2 is FNYEAQ. The CDR3 contains 15 residues. This CDR3 is CASSAGLARLDEQFF. For the CDR3, the DNA is TGTGCCAGCAGCGCGGGACTAGCAAGGCTAGATGAGCAGTTCTTC. Together with reference TRBV7-6 and TRBJ2-1, the CDR3 gives the full variable domain: GAGVSQSPRYKVTKRGQDVALRCDPISGHVSLYWYRQALGQGPEFLTYFNYEAQQDKSGLPNDRFSAERPEGSISTLTIQRTEQRDSAMYRCASSAGLARLDEQFFGPGTRLTVL.

J is TRBJ1-6 and V is TRBV28; D not resolved. V was trimmed by 3 bases and J by 0 bases, leaving 6 bases between them. In germline, CDR1 is MDHEN, CDR2 SYDVKM. The CDR3 sequence is 15 residues long. As DNA, the CDR3 is TGTGCCAGCAGTTTCGTGAGCTCCTATAATTCACCCCTCCACTTT. Its protein is CASSFVSSYNSPLHF.

This chain connects TRBV7-9 to TRBJ2-2, with TRBD2 identical over 9 bases. V was pared by 7 bases and J by 4 bases, with 10 bases of the junction left unmatched. Germline lookup yields CDR1 SEHNR and CDR2 FQNEAQ (reference sequence). The CDR3 totals 16 residues. The CDR3 spells CASTFSGSRVTGELFF. The CDR3 region has the DNA TGTGCCAGCACCTTTAGCGGGAGTAGAGTCACCGGGGAGCTGTTTTTT.

The chain combines TRBV9 with TRBJ2-2; 8 bases match TRBD2. CDR3 length equals 16 residues. The V segment lost 3 bases and the J segment 6 bases; nucleotides outside the gene matches: 10. Germline V CDR1 and CDR2: SGDLS, YYNGEE. CDR3 region: CASSGFTSGVAGELFF. The CDR3, as DNA: TGTGCCAGCAGCGGATTTACTAGCGGAGTTGCCGGGGAGCTGTTTTTT. Full variable domain (missing parts from reference TRBV9 and TRBJ2-2): DSGVTQTPKHLITATGQRVTLRCSPRSGDLSVYWYQQSLDQGLQFLIQYYNGEERAKGNILERFSAQQFPDLHSELNLSSLELGDSALYFCASSGFTSGVAGELFFGEGSRLTVL.

This sequence joins TRBV5-1 and TRBJ2-7; tentatively, D is TRBD1 (6 bases). This CDR3 is 13 amino acids long. Deletions cut 4 bases from V and 2 bases from J, with 10 bases between. In germline, CDR1 is SGHRS, CDR2 YFSETQ. As DNA, the CDR3 is TGCGCCAGCAGCCCTGGACAGACCTACGAGCAGTACTTC. Its translation is CASSPGQTYEQYF.

The chain carries TRBV19 and TRBJ2-1; D gene ambiguous. The V and J ends lost 1 base and 7 bases respectively, with 8 bases between them. Per the germline V gene, CDR1 is LNHDA and CDR2 is SQIVND (reference sequence). The CDR3 loop spans 13 amino acids. The CDR3 nucleotides are TGTGCCAGTAGTATAGGACTGTTAAATGAGCAGTTCTTC. It encodes CASSIGLLNEQFF.

Concerning this clone itself: The same CDR3 also results from other DNA sequences found in this sample. The genes are TRBV5-1 and TRBJ2-5, with TRBD2 identical over 7 bases. The CDR3 sequence is 15 residues long. Germline V CDR1 and CDR2: SGHRS, YFSETQ. J lost 1 base, V lost 0 bases, and 3 bases had no gene match. Here the CDR3 DNA reads TGCGCCAGCAGCTTGGCTGGCGGGAGCCAAGAGACCCAGTACTTC. This gives the protein CASSLAGGSQETQYF.

This chain joins TRBV29-1 and TRBJ2-2; 10 bases are shared with TRBD2. Trimming cost V 2 bases and J 2 bases; bases outside gene matches: 2. The CDR3 has 15 amino acids. Germline V gene lookup returns CDR1 SQVTM and CDR2 ANQGSEA. CDR3: CSVELAGVNTGELFF. The CDR3 nucleotides are TGCAGCGTTGAACTAGCGGGGGTAAACACCGGGGAGCTGTTTTTT.

The chain recombines TRBV27 with TRBJ1-6, with D perhaps TRBD1 (5 bases). CDR3 length equals 13 residues. Trimming removed 6 bases from V and 10 bases from J, with 13 bases in between. Germline CDR1 MNHEY, CDR2 SMNVEV (reference sequence). The CDR3: CASSNLGGSPLHF. The CDR3, as DNA: TGTGCCAGCAGCAACCTGGGGGGATCACCCCTCCACTTT.

A remark on this clone: Different DNA sequences within this sample yield the same CDR3. The chain couples TRBV19 to TRBJ1-5; TRBD1 agrees at 7 bases. The CDR3 consists of 14 residues. Per the germline V gene, CDR1 is LNHDA and CDR2 is SQIVND (reference sequence). V lost 3 bases to trimming and J lost 4 bases; unmatched junction nucleotides: 3. CDR3 in amino acids: CASSMAGGNQPQHF. The CDR3 region has the DNA TGTGCCAGTAGTATGGCAGGGGGTAATCAGCCCCAGCATTTT.

CDR3 loop: CASSLAGHGETQYF. CDR3 coding DNA: TGCGCCAGCAGCCTAGCGGGTCACGGGGAGACCCAGTACTTC. V gene TRBV5-1 combines with J gene TRBJ2-5, with 8 bases matching TRBD2. J lost 5 bases, V lost 4 bases, and 7 bases had no gene match. Per germline, CDR1 SGHRS and CDR2 YFSETQ. This CDR3 contains 14 residues.